This T cell receptor beta chain was captured by sequencing in a study of shared clonotypes between healthy human individuals. For the study at large: Per-donor plates numbered three CD4 naive, three CD4 memory, two CD8 naive and one CD8 memory.

Some 29,000 T cell genomes (approximately 180 ng DNA) went into each sorted-subset replicate. Clones were sequenced by immunoSEQ multiplex PCR, and TCRdb holds only the in-frame ones, with some missing. The sample consists of more than 2 million clones, almost 96% of them appearing once. It was into CD45RA+ naive and CD45RA-negative memory subsets that the CD4+ cells were split. Comments on this clone: Its antigen is as yet unknown. Other DNA sequences in this sample translate to the same CDR3.

Findings and caveats of the study: Rarefaction curves obtained for sorted subsets showed sequencing incomplete despite large depth.

CDR1 and CDR2 from the germline V gene are SGHRS and YFSETQ. The V end lost 0 bases, the J end lost 7 bases, and 11 bases lay between the germline ends. This CDR3 has 14 residues. This clonotype was obtained from a man between 18 and 29 years old in good health. The sequencing input was naive CD4+ T cells sorted from blood. Subset reported: CD45RA+ positively selected. V and J are TRBV5-1 and TRBJ1-5, with a tentative D call TRBD1 (5 bases). The CDR3 loop is CASSLEGAGQPQHF. CDR3 sequence (DNA): TGCGCCAGCAGCTTGGAAGGGGCTGGACAGCCCCAGCATTTT. The full variable domain, in which reference TRBV5-1 and TRBJ1-5 provide the parts outside the CDR3, is KAGVTQTPRYLIKTRGQQVTLSCSPISGHRSVSWYQQTPGQGLQFLFEYFSETQRNKGNFPGRFSGRQFSNSRSEMNVSTLELGDSALYLCASSLEGAGQPQHFGDGTRLSIL.